Described below is a single T cell receptor (beta chain) sequence and its context. Its cognate antigen is unknown. This sample stems from a study of cytomegalovirus exposure and HLA in healthy donors. Regarding the study as a whole: The investigators catalogued some 150 TCR beta chains as cytomegalovirus-associated. The majority of TCR sequences were rare, yet some public TCRs appeared in many donors. Reports showed the classifier diagnosing cytomegalovirus status with high specificity and sensitivity.

Separate from the roughly 700-subject first cohort, the 120-subject validation cohort was the one that the donors belonged to. The repertoire was sequenced with immunoSEQ multiplex PCR; TCRdb's copy has only in-frame clones and lacks some. Here the sample spans around 60,000 clones, 90% to 96% being singletons. Germline CDR1 is SGDLS and CDR2 is YYNGEE. Deletions cut 4 bases from V and 5 bases from J, with 13 bases between. The CDR3 contains 14 residues. The chain recombines TRBV9 with TRBJ2-1; possible D gene TRBD1, 5 bases. Sequenced input: PBMCs. The clonotype was recovered from a woman between 18 and 29 years old in good health and CMV-seronegative. CDR3 nucleotides: TGTGCCAGCAGCACCCGACAGCCTGACAATGAGCAGTTCTTC. Protein: CASSTRQPDNEQFF.